This TCR beta chain originates from a study of blood T cell repertoires in COVID-19. About the research overall: Samples representing acute and convalescent COVID-19 were sourced from the United States, Italy and Spain.

This clone appeared once. CDR3 length equals 13 residues. From germline, CDR1 is SGHRS and CDR2 YFSETQ. Trimming took 0 bases from V and 4 from J, leaving 8 bases between them. Authors' processing steps: Estimated nucleated cell counts came from reference gene primer amplification. This table comes from immunoSEQ multiplex PCR, and its TCRdb copy is limited to in-frame clones, with some not included. V and J calls and clone size are as listed in that table; D and trimming were resolved from the DNA. The sample gives 65,000 to 85,000 clones, around 79% of which show up once; about 16% is in the top ten.

The sequenced sample was peripheral blood. This sequence originates from a human donor in a cohort sampled during active COVID-19. The chain is built from TRBV5-1 and TRBJ2-7, with D hard to call. Here the CDR3 DNA reads TGCGCCAGCAGCTTGGAATACAGATACGAGCAGTACTTC. Translation gives CASSLEYRYEQYF.